This T cell receptor (beta chain) was profiled in a study of tumour-infiltrating T cells in Burkitt lymphoma. Study details: Productive clonality predicted overall and progression-free survival.

This clone showed up just once. Some clones are missing from TCRdb's copy, which holds only in-frame ones; the method was immunoSEQ multiplex PCR. Altogether roughly 1,700 clones are present, approximately 63% being singletons, with the ten largest covering approximately 39%. This CDR3 has 18 residues. From germline, CDR1 is SNHLY and CDR2 FYNNEI. V was pared by 1 base and J by 7 bases, with 11 bases of the junction left unmatched. This chain joins TRBV2 and TRBJ2-7; 15 bases are shared with TRBD2. The TCR comes from a human donor with diffuse large B-cell lymphoma. The sample was tumor tissue. CDR3 DNA sequence: TGTGCCAGCAGTGAAGGAGGACTAGCGGGAGGGCGGGTATGGGAGCAGTACTTC. As protein: CASSEGGLAGGRVWEQYF.